This note documents a single T cell receptor (beta chain) sequence. Next came a second PCR, run for about 6 to 12 cycles, which used a sample-barcoded 5' primer along with a J-beta primer mix. MiXCR was run by TCRdb on the 5' RACE reads, yielding one entry per CDR3 protein. The sample carries hundreds of thousands of distinct CDR3 sequences, about 30% recorded once. This sample was included in a study of blood T cells in healthy people across ages. The CDR3 runs to 16 residues. Germline CDR1 SGHTA, CDR2 FQGNSA. The V and J ends lost 2 bases and 7 bases respectively, with 15 bases between them. The source material was blood. This chain joins TRBV7-2 and TRBJ1-6; the D gene is possibly TRBD1 (5 bases). The sequence came from a woman of 80 years or more in good health. The DNA of the CDR3 is TGTGCCAGCAGCTTACGGGGGTTACCGGGAAATTCACCCCTCCACTTT. Encoded protein: CASSLRGLPGNSPLHF.